The clone carrying this T cell receptor beta chain turned up a few times. What it binds is not known. MiXCR was run by TCRdb on the 5' RACE reads, yielding one entry per CDR3 protein. The sample includes 550,000 to 600,000 distinct CDR3 sequences, about 20% of them seen just once. The data derive from a study of T-cell memory formation after mild COVID-19. Background on the study: Clusters of TCRs were largely donor specific. Study outcomes and limitations: Contracting CD4+ clones sat mainly in CM and EM; CD8+ in EMRA. Pre-infection memory harbored some responding clones, suggesting cross-reactive memory joined.

This CDR3 comprises 17 residues. Germline CDR1 is SGDLS and CDR2 is YYNGEE. Trimming took 2 bases from V and 6 from J; bases not matched to a gene: 12. The sample taken for sequencing was PBMCs or a T cell subset sorted from them (not recorded which). The genes are TRBV9 and TRBJ2-7; 12 bases agree with TRBD2. This clonotype was sampled from an adult woman who had mild COVID-19 (a few samples of this study predate the infection). Cell type and time point are not known. CDR3 sequence reads: CASSVAPTSGRHGEQYF. CDR3 nucleotides: TGTGCCAGCAGCGTCGCCCCGACTAGCGGGAGACATGGCGAGCAGTACTTC.